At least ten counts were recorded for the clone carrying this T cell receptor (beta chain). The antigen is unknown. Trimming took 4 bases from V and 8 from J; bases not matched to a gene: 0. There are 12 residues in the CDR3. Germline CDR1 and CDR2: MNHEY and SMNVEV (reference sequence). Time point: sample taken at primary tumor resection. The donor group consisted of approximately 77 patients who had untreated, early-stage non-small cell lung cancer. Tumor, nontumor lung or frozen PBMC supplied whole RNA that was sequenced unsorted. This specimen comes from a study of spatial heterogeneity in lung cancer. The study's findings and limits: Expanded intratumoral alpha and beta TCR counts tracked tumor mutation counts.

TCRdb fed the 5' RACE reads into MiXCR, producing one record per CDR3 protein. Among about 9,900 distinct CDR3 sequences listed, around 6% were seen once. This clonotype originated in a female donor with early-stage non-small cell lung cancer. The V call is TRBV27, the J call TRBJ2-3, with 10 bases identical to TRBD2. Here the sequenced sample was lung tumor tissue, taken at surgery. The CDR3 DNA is TGTGCCAGCAGTTGGACTAGCGGTACGCAGTATTTT. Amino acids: CASSWTSGTQYF.